This T cell receptor (beta chain) originates from a study of breast tumors, draining lymph nodes, adjacent tissues. Overall study results and limits: Most tumor T cells seemingly derive from lymph node, then expand in tumor. Tumors had less TCR diversity than lymph nodes, more than nontumor tissue.

Looked up from germline, CDR1 is SGHAT and CDR2 is FQNNGV. Trimming shortened V by 2 bases and J by 2 bases, and 10 bases separated the two germline ends. This CDR3 has 15 amino acids. TCRdb reanalysed the multiplex PCR reads using MiXCR and keeps one entry per CDR3 protein. The sample has 200,000 to 250,000 distinct CDR3 sequences; 34% are singletons. Breast cancer patients provided tissue from their axillary draining lymph nodes. This clonotype was counted ten times or more. Its antigen is still unknown. Sequences were obtained from axillary lymph node tissue. This sequence was found in a female donor with breast cancer. Some clones in this sample may be carry-over from other donors' samples. This chain links TRBV11-2 with TRBJ1-3; no reliable D call. CDR3 residues: CASSLSSGTGNTIYF. The CDR3 DNA follows: TGTGCCAGCAGCTTATCTTCGGGGACTGGAAACACCATATATTTT. Full variable domain (remainder filled in from reference TRBV11-2 and TRBJ1-3): EAGVAQSPRYKIIEKRQSVAFWCNPISGHATLYWYQQILGQGPKLLIQFQNNGVVDDSQLPKDRFSAERLKGVDSTLKIQPAKLEDSAVYLCASSLSSGTGNTIYFGEGSWLTVV.